A selection of T cell receptor beta chains follows, all from one sample in a study of T cells after yellow fever vaccination. From the 5' RACE reads, TCRdb called clonotypes with MiXCR, one entry per CDR3 protein. The repertoire consists of a few hundred thousand distinct CDR3 sequences, with approximately 4.5% occurring once and the leading ten covering 19%. The source material was PBMCs, sampled 15 days after the yellow fever booster vaccination. These receptors were obtained from a man younger than 35 who received the YFV17D yellow fever vaccine. Each CDR3 is given with its conserved first and last residue. D genes are given only for firm matches. Rows give clone size only sometimes, using once, few, many, or a class for an expanded clone.

CDR3 DNA: TGTGCCAGCAGCTTGTTGTGGAACACCGGGGAGCTGTTTTTT; CDR3 protein: CASSLLWNTGELFF; D gene: .; J gene: TRBJ2-2; CDR3 length: 14; clone size: many; V gene: TRBV5-5
CDR3 DNA: TGTGCCACCAGCCCCAGGGGAGGAGAGACCCAGTACTTC; CDR3 protein: CATSPRGGETQYF; D gene: .; J gene: TRBJ2-5; CDR3 length: 13; clone size: many; V gene: TRBV15
CDR3 DNA: TGTGCCAGCAGCTTGGTGGGACTCGGAGGAGACAATGAGCAGTTCTTC; CDR3 protein: CASSLVGLGGDNEQFF; D gene: .; J gene: TRBJ2-1; CDR3 length: 16; clone size: few; V gene: TRBV5-6
CDR3 DNA: TGCAGTGGTGTAGGGCTAGCGGGGACCAATGAGCAGTTCTTC; CDR3 protein: CSGVGLAGTNEQFF; D gene: TRBD2; J gene: TRBJ2-1; CDR3 length: 14; clone size: many; V gene: TRBV20-1
CDR3 DNA: TGTGCCAGCATTTCAGGGGAGAACACCGGGGAGCTGTTTTTT; CDR3 protein: CASISGENTGELFF; D gene: .; J gene: TRBJ2-2; CDR3 length: 14; clone size: few; V gene: TRBV2
CDR3 DNA: TGTGCCAGTAGGCCTGGTTACAATGAGCAGTTCTTC; CDR3 protein: CASRPGYNEQFF; D gene: .; J gene: TRBJ2-1; CDR3 length: 12; clone size: many; V gene: TRBV6-2/TRBV6-3
CDR3 DNA: TGCGCCAGCAGCTTGGCCCCCTCCTATAATTCACCCCTCCACTTT; CDR3 protein: CASSLAPSYNSPLHF; D gene: .; J gene: TRBJ1-6; CDR3 length: 15; clone size: few; V gene: TRBV5-1
CDR3 DNA: TGTGCCAGCAGCCTGCAATGGCAGGGGGCCCGTTCACCCCTCCACTTT; CDR3 protein: CASSLQWQGARSPLHF; D gene: TRBD1; J gene: TRBJ1-6; CDR3 length: 16; clone size: few; V gene: TRBV7-2
CDR3 DNA: TGCGCCAGCAGGCCCTCCAATAGTTGGCCCGGGGAGCTGTTTTTT; CDR3 protein: CASRPSNSWPGELFF; D gene: .; J gene: TRBJ2-2; CDR3 length: 15; clone size: .; V gene: TRBV5-1
CDR3 DNA: TGCGCCAGCAGCCCCCAAGTAGGGGAAAACTATGGCTACACCTTC; CDR3 protein: CASSPQVGENYGYTF; D gene: .; J gene: TRBJ1-2; CDR3 length: 15; clone size: many; V gene: TRBV5-1
CDR3 DNA: TGTGCCAGCAGCAGGCAGGGTACAACTAATGAAAAACTGTTTTTT; CDR3 protein: CASSRQGTTNEKLFF; D gene: .; J gene: TRBJ1-4; CDR3 length: 15; clone size: many; V gene: TRBV7-2
CDR3 DNA: TGTGCCAGCTCACCACAGTCGCGATCTGAAGCTTTCTTT; CDR3 protein: CASSPQSRSEAFF; D gene: .; J gene: TRBJ1-1; CDR3 length: 13; clone size: many; V gene: TRBV18
CDR3 DNA: TGTGCCAGCAGTTTACCGGGACAGGGGTTTGCGGCCTACGAGCAGTACTTC; CDR3 protein: CASSLPGQGFAAYEQYF; D gene: TRBD1; J gene: TRBJ2-7; CDR3 length: 17; clone size: many; V gene: TRBV6-2/TRBV6-3
CDR3 DNA: TGTGCCAGCAGCCCTAGGACAGGGTCGAGCAATGAGCAGTTCTTC; CDR3 protein: CASSPRTGSSNEQFF; D gene: TRBD1; J gene: TRBJ2-1; CDR3 length: 15; clone size: few; V gene: TRBV7-3
CDR3 DNA: TGTGCCAGCAGCCCCTATGCGGGGATCTCCTACGAGCAGTACTTC; CDR3 protein: CASSPYAGISYEQYF; D gene: .; J gene: TRBJ2-7; CDR3 length: 15; clone size: few; V gene: TRBV7-8
CDR3 DNA: TGTGCCAGCAACCCGGGGAGATACCACTACAATGAGCAGTTCTTC; CDR3 protein: CASNPGRYHYNEQFF; D gene: .; J gene: TRBJ2-1; CDR3 length: 15; clone size: .; V gene: TRBV7-3
CDR3 DNA: TGTGCCAGCAGCGTAGCCTTTTGGACAGCCGAGCAGTACTTC; CDR3 protein: CASSVAFWTAEQYF; D gene: .; J gene: TRBJ2-7; CDR3 length: 14; clone size: few; V gene: TRBV11-2
CDR3 DNA: TGCGCCAGCTTTAGCTGGGACACCGGGGAGCTGTTTTTT; CDR3 protein: CASFSWDTGELFF; D gene: .; J gene: TRBJ2-2; CDR3 length: 13; clone size: many; V gene: TRBV5-1
CDR3 DNA: TGTGCCAGCACCCGAGACGCGGGGGGCCGAAACTATGGCTACACCTTC; CDR3 protein: CASTRDAGGRNYGYTF; D gene: .; J gene: TRBJ1-2; CDR3 length: 16; clone size: .; V gene: TRBV5-6
CDR3 DNA: TGTGCCAGCAGTAGGACGGAGGGTACGCAGTATTTT; CDR3 protein: CASSRTEGTQYF; D gene: .; J gene: TRBJ2-3; CDR3 length: 12; clone size: many; V gene: TRBV7-3
CDR3 DNA: TGTGCCAGCCTCCGGGCGGGGGGCCCTGAAAGAAGAAATGAGCAGTTCTTC; CDR3 protein: CASLRAGGPERRNEQFF; D gene: TRBD2; J gene: TRBJ2-1; CDR3 length: 17; clone size: many; V gene: TRBV7-2